This T cell receptor beta chain was captured by sequencing in a study of blood T cell repertoires in COVID-19. Authors' processing steps: Researchers report that nucleated cell counts were estimated from reference gene primer amplification. Repertoires were generated with immunoSEQ multiplex PCR, while TCRdb's copy carries only in-frame clones and drops some. V and J calls and clone size are as listed in that table; D and trimming were resolved from the DNA. The table includes around 81,000 clones, 88% detected once. This receptor was identified in a man between 65 and 85 years old with acute or convalescent COVID-19. The specimen was peripheral blood.

CDR3 DNA: TGTGCCAGCCACAGGGTAGGATCTCAGCCCCAGCATTTT. It encodes CASHRVGSQPQHF. The chain employs TRBV19 and TRBJ1-5; D might be TRBD1 (6 bases). This CDR3 region has 13 residues. Looked up from germline, CDR1 is LNHDA and CDR2 is SQIVND (reference sequence). The V end lost 9 bases, the J end lost 6 bases, and 15 bases lay between the germline ends.